Presented here are 7 T cell receptor beta chains from one specimen sequenced in a study of blood T cell repertoires in COVID-19 (dated by TCRdb to the early 2020s). Receptor amplification or capture employed the immunoSEQ multiplex PCR assay. TCRdb retrieved this table from immuneACCESS and kept in-frame rearrangements only. Not all clones are present; in checked studies, unresolved V genes account for under half, and no reason is known for the remainder. This sample lists 300,000 or so clones; approximately 86% were detected once. The ten largest clones represent 1% to 1.5% of the sample. The specimen sequenced was peripheral blood. The receptor set was obtained from a man aged 65-85 years with acute or convalescent COVID-19.

The chain joins TRBV6-5 to TRBJ2-5, with 8 bases aligning to TRBD1. Germline values: CDR1 MNHEY, CDR2 SVGAGI. V gave up 4 bases and J gave up 5 bases; unmatched junction bases: 12. The CDR3 is 16 residues long. The CDR3 sequence: CASSSRLTGVSETQYF. The DNA for the CDR3 is TGTGCCAGCAGTTCCCGTCTGACAGGGGTTTCGGAGACCCAGTACTTC.

The CDR3 DNA reads as TGTGCCAGCAGCCCCGGGACAGGGTCCGGGTATGAGCAGTTCTTC. Protein sequence: CASSPGTGSGYEQFF. The chain combines TRBV27 with TRBJ2-1; TRBD1 matches 9 bases. Trimming took 6 bases from V and 8 from J; bases not matched to a gene: 11. Germline assignment: CDR1 MNHEY and CDR2 SMNVEV (reference sequence). The CDR3 consists of 15 residues.

The chain employs TRBV6-2 or TRBV6-3 and TRBJ1-2; no clear D. Trimming removed 5 bases at V and 0 bases at J, with 10 bases between. This CDR3 region has 14 residues. Germline V gene data show CDR1 as MNHEY and CDR2 as SVGEGT. The CDR3, as DNA: TGTGCCAGCAGTCGGCCGCTAGCTAACTATGGCTACACCTTC. Translating it yields CASSRPLANYGYTF.

CDR3 region: CASSRDSKSYEQYF. The CDR3, as DNA: TGTGCCAGCAGCCGGGACAGCAAATCCTACGAGCAGTACTTC. The chain joins TRBV7-2 to TRBJ2-7; 7 nucleotides match TRBD1. The junction had 5 bases not matched to a gene; V was cut back by 5 bases and J by 1 base. The CDR3 sequence is 14 residues long. Germline lookup yields CDR1 SGHTA and CDR2 FQGNSA.

The chain uses TRBV28 and TRBJ2-1, with D perhaps TRBD1 (6 bases). Trimming removed 7 bases at V and 6 bases at J, with 19 bases between. The CDR3 length is 15 residues. Germline CDR1 is MDHEN and CDR2 is SYDVKM. The CDR3 spells CASITPDRRSNEQFF. CDR3 nucleotide sequence: TGTGCCAGCATCACGCCAGACAGGAGGTCCAATGAGCAGTTCTTC.

The V and J genes are TRBV29-1 and TRBJ2-7, with D perhaps matching TRBD1 (7 bases). The CDR3 loop spans 13 amino acids. V gave up 3 bases and J gave up 6 bases, with 15 bases separating them. Germline V gene data show CDR1 as SQVTM and CDR2 as ANQGSEA. The CDR3 reads CSVDDRDGGEQYF. The CDR3 DNA is TGCAGCGTTGATGACAGGGACGGGGGCGAGCAGTACTTC.

The rearrangement links TRBV5-8 to TRBJ1-3; no definite D call. Per the germline V gene, CDR1 is SGHTS and CDR2 is YDEGEE. The CDR3 has 15 residues. Trimming stripped 0 bases from V and 0 bases from J, with 7 bases between. The CDR3 DNA follows: TGTGCCAGCAGCTTGGGGAGTTTCTCTGGAAACACCATATATTTT. It is translated as CASSLGSFSGNTIYF.